What follows are 16 T cell receptor beta chains derived from one specimen sequenced in a study of blood T cell repertoires in COVID-19. Some clones are missing from TCRdb's copy, which holds only in-frame ones; the method was immunoSEQ multiplex PCR. Of some 200,000 clones listed, 85% to 90% were seen once; the top ten hold 5.9%. Sequenced sample: peripheral blood. These receptors all come from a man of 80 years or more with acute or convalescent COVID-19.

This chain uses TRBV5-4 with TRBJ2-7; TRBD2 might be the D (5 bases). CDR3 length: 14 residues. From germline, CDR1 is SGHNT and CDR2 YYREEE (reference sequence). V gave up 0 bases and J gave up 2 bases, with 9 bases separating them. CDR3 in amino acids: CASSLAGETYEQYV. The CDR3 region has the DNA TGTGCCAGCAGCTTGGCTGGGGAGACCTACGAGCAGTACGTC.

The chain couples TRBV5-1 to TRBJ2-1; TRBD2 agrees at 11 bases. CDR3 size: 16 residues. Looked up from germline, CDR1 is SGHRS and CDR2 is YFSETQ. V lost 4 bases to trimming and J lost 8 bases; unmatched junction nucleotides: 11. The CDR3 DNA reads TGCGCCAGCAGCCCGATAACTAGCGGGAGCGCATATGAGCAGTTCTTC. This gives the protein CASSPITSGSAYEQFF. The full variable domain, its missing parts supplied by reference TRBV5-1 and TRBJ2-1, is KAGVTQTPRYLIKTRGQQVTLSCSPISGHRSVSWYQQTPGQGLQFLFEYFSETQRNKGNFPGRFSGRQFSNSRSEMNVSTLELGDSALYLCASSPITSGSAYEQFFGPGTRLTVL.

The rearrangement joins TRBV24-1 to TRBJ2-3; D not resolved. V gave up 3 bases and J gave up 6 bases, with 6 bases separating them. The CDR3 covers 12 residues. Germline CDR1 KGHDR, CDR2 SFDVKD. The CDR3 coding sequence is TGTGCCACCAGTGATCCTCCCGATACGCAGTATTTT. Residues: CATSDPPDTQYF.

Points on this clone: The same CDR3 is also encoded by other DNA sequences in this sample. The chain joins TRBV7-2 to TRBJ2-2, with 9 bases matching TRBD1. The ends lost 5 bases at V and 4 bases at J; junction bases unmatched: 5. This CDR3 region has 15 residues. From germline, CDR1 is SGHTA and CDR2 FQGNSA. CDR3 bases: TGTGCCAGCAGCCCACAGGGGGCCGGCACCGGGGAGCTGTTTTTT. It is translated as CASSPQGAGTGELFF.

The chain carries TRBV19 and TRBJ1-5, with D possibly being TRBD1 (5 bases). CDR3 length: 14 residues. Trimming stripped 6 bases from V and 7 bases from J, with 16 bases between. Germline CDR1 is LNHDA and CDR2 is SQIVND (reference sequence). CDR3 amino acids: CASRIITGGQPQHF. The CDR3 region has the DNA TGTGCCAGTAGAATAATAACAGGAGGGCAGCCCCAGCATTTT.

The rearrangement joins TRBV5-1 to TRBJ1-1; D is undetermined. This CDR3 has 11 amino acids. Trimming took 7 bases from V and 2 from J, leaving 6 bases between them. CDR1 and CDR2 from the germline V gene are SGHRS and YFSETQ. The CDR3 sequence is CASRTNTEAFF. The DNA of the CDR3 is TGCGCCAGCCGAACAAACACTGAAGCTTTCTTT.

The chain recombines TRBV2 with TRBJ1-1, with D possibly matching TRBD1 (6 bases). Looked up from germline, CDR1 is SNHLY and CDR2 is FYNNEI. V lost 6 bases to trimming and J lost 1 base, with 12 bases between them. The CDR3 spans 14 residues. CDR3 in DNA: TGTGCCAGCAGAGAAACGACAGGGAACACTGAAGCTTTCTTT. Protein product: CASRETTGNTEAFF.

V and J are TRBV2 and TRBJ2-7; TRBD2 matches 11 bases. The germline CDR1 and CDR2 sequences are SNHLY and FYNNEI. The CDR3 sequence is 15 residues long. Trimming at V came to 6 bases and at J to 2 bases, leaving 6 bases not matched to a gene. The CDR3 sequence: CASRAGTSGPYEQYV. In DNA, the CDR3 is TGTGCCAGCAGGGCCGGGACTAGCGGCCCCTACGAGCAGTACGTC.

V is TRBV6-5 and J is TRBJ1-1; D gene uncertain. Deletions cut 0 bases from V and 6 bases from J, with 14 bases between. CDR3 length equals 15 residues. Germline CDR1 reads MNHEY; CDR2 reads SVGAGI. CDR3 DNA: TGTGCCAGCAGTTACTCGAATCGCGGTCTGGCTGAAGCTTTCTTT. Its protein is CASSYSNRGLAEAFF.

The chain couples TRBV4-1 to TRBJ2-7; D may be TRBD1 (5 bases). The CDR3 is 13 amino acids. Germline V gene lookup returns CDR1 MGHRA and CDR2 YSYEKL. V dropped 0 bases and J dropped 6 bases, with 9 bases sitting between them. The CDR3 reads CASSQENRLEQYF. CDR3 nucleotides: TGCGCCAGCAGCCAAGAAAACAGGCTCGAGCAGTACTTC.

The chain has TRBV24-1 and TRBJ2-2; 9 bases are shared with TRBD1. Germline CDR1 reads KGHDR; CDR2 reads SFDVKD. After removal of 3 bases from V and 0 bases from J, the junction contained 7 bases not matched to a gene. This CDR3 contains 18 residues. The CDR3 DNA reads as TGTGCCACCAGTGATCCACCGGGACAGGGATCGAACACCGGGGAGCTGTTTTTT. Its translation is CATSDPPGQGSNTGELFF.

This chain connects TRBV6-1 to TRBJ2-7, with a possible D match to TRBD2 (5 bases). Germline CDR1 MNHNS, CDR2 SASEGT. The CDR3 covers 13 residues. V lost 2 bases to trimming and J lost 7 bases, with 12 bases between them. The CDR3 bases are TGTGCCAGCAGTGAATTCGGCCGGGGTGAGCAGTACGTC. Protein: CASSEFGRGEQYV.

This clone was counted once. The rearrangement joins TRBV25-1 to TRBJ2-1; tentative D call: TRBD2 (7 bases). The V gene's germline CDR1 is MGHDK and CDR2 SYGVNS. The CDR3 runs 13 residues. V gave up 4 bases and J gave up 10 bases, with 14 bases separating them. DNA of the CDR3: TGTGCCAGCAGTGGTGTTGGGGGGGCCGAGCAGTTCTTC. Amino acid sequence: CASSGVGGAEQFF. Full variable domain (remainder filled in from reference TRBV25-1 and TRBJ2-1): EADIYQTPRYLVIGTGKKITLECSQTMGHDKMYWYQQDPGMELHLIHYSYGVNSTEKGDLSSESTVSRIRTEHFPLTLESARPSHTSQYLCASSGVGGAEQFFGPGTRLTVL.

V usage is TRBV19 and J usage is TRBJ1-2; no reliable D call. The germline V gene encodes CDR1 LNHDA and CDR2 SQIVND (reference sequence). This CDR3 is built from 14 residues. Trimming removed 4 bases at V and 6 bases at J, with 15 bases between. The CDR3 nucleotides are TGTGCCAGTAGTAAGCGGTTGGAGGATCATGGCTACACCTTC. Translating gives CASSKRLEDHGYTF. Drawing the rest from reference TRBV19 and TRBJ1-2, the complete variable domain is DGGITQSPKYLFRKEGQNVTLSCEQNLNHDAMYWYRQDPGQGLRLIYYSQIVNDFQKGDIAEGYSVSREKKESFPLTVTSAQKNPTAFYLCASSKRLEDHGYTFGSGTRLTVV.

This chain links TRBV30 with TRBJ2-2; 8 bases are shared with TRBD2. The CDR3 covers 14 residues. CDR1 and CDR2 from the germline V gene are GTSNPN and SVGIG (reference sequence). The ends lost 2 bases at V and 6 bases at J; junction bases unmatched: 5. The chain's CDR3 is CAWSSGGPAGELFF. In DNA, the CDR3 is TGTGCCTGGAGTAGCGGGGGCCCTGCCGGGGAGCTGTTTTTT. Full variable domain (remainder filled in from reference TRBV30 and TRBJ2-2): SQTIHQWPATLVQPVGSPLSLECTVEGTSNPNLYWYRQAAGRGLQLLFYSVGIGQISSEVPQNLSASRPQDRQFILSSKKLLLSDSGFYLCAWSSGGPAGELFFGEGSRLTVL.

The chain is built from TRBV2 and TRBJ2-3; possible D gene TRBD2, 5 bases. Germline V gene data show CDR1 as SNHLY and CDR2 as FYNNEI. Trimming pared 2 bases from V and 2 bases from J, leaving 14 bases between. The CDR3 is 16 amino acids. The CDR3 nucleotides are TGTGCCAGCAGTGAATTGCTAGCAGTACCCACAGATACGCAGTATTTT. Encoded protein: CASSELLAVPTDTQYF.